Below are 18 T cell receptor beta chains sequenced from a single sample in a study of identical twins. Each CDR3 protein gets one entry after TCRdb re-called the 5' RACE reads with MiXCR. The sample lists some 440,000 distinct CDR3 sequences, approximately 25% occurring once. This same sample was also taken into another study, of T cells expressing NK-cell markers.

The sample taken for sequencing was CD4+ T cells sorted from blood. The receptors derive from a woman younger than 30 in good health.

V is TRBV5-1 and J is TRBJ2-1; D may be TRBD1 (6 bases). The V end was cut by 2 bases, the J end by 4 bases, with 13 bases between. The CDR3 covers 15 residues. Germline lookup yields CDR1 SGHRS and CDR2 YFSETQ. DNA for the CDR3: TGCGCCAGCAGCTTCCGGACAGCTTCATACAATGAGCAGTTCTTC. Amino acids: CASSFRTASYNEQFF. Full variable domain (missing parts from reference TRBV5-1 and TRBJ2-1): KAGVTQTPRYLIKTRGQQVTLSCSPISGHRSVSWYQQTPGQGLQFLFEYFSETQRNKGNFPGRFSGRQFSNSRSEMNVSTLELGDSALYLCASSFRTASYNEQFFGPGTRLTVL.

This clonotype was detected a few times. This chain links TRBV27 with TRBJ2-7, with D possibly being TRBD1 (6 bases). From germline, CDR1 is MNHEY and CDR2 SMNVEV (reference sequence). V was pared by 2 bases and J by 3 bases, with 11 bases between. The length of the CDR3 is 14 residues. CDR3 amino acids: CASSLRQALYEQYF. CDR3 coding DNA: TGTGCCAGCAGTTTAAGACAGGCCCTCTACGAGCAGTACTTC.

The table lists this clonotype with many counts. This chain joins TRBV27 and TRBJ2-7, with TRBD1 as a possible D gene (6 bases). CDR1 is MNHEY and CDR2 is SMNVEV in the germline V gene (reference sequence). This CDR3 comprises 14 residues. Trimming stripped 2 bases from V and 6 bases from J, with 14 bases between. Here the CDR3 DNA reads TGTGCCAGCAGTTTAAGGGGGACATATTCCGAGCAGTACTTC. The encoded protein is CASSLRGTYSEQYF.

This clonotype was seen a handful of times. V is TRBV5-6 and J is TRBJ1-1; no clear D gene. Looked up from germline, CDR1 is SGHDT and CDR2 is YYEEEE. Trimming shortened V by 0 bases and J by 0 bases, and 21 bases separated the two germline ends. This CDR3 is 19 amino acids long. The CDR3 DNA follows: TGTGCCAGCAGCTTGGTGTATGGCGTTGCCAGAACCATGAACACTGAAGCTTTCTTT. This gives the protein CASSLVYGVARTMNTEAFF.

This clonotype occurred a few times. In nucleotides, the CDR3 is TGTGCCAGCAGTTTGGGGCAGCCCGGCGGAGGCTACACCTTC. Its translation is CASSLGQPGGGYTF. The gene calls are TRBV27 and TRBJ1-2; D may be TRBD1 (5 bases). Germline V gene lookup returns CDR1 MNHEY and CDR2 SMNVEV (reference sequence). CDR3 length: 14 residues. The ends were cut back, 3 bases at V and 8 bases at J, with 16 bases in the middle.

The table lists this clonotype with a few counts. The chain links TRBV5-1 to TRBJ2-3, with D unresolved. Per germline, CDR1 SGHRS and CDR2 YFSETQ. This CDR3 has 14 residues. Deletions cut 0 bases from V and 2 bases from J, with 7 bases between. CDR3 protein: CASSLEQHTDTQYF. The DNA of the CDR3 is TGCGCCAGCAGCTTGGAACAGCACACAGATACGCAGTATTTT.

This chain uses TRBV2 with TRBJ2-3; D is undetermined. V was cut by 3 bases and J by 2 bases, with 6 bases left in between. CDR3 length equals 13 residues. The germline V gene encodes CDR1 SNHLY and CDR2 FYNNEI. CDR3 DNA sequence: TGTGCCAGCAGTGATGAGGCCACAGATACGCAGTATTTT. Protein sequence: CASSDEATDTQYF.

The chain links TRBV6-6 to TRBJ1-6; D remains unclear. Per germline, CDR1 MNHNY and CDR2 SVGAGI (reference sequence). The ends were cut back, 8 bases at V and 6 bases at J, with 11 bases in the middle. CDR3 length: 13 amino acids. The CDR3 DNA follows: TGTGCCAGCTCGTTAGTGTTTAATTCACCCCTCCACTTT. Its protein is CASSLVFNSPLHF.

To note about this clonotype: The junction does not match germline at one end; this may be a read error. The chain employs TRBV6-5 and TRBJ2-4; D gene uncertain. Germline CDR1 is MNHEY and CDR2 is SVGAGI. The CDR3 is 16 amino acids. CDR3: CASSYFATWAKNIQYF. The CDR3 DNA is TGTGCCAGCAGCTACTTTGCGACTTGGGCCAAAAACATTCAGTACTTC.

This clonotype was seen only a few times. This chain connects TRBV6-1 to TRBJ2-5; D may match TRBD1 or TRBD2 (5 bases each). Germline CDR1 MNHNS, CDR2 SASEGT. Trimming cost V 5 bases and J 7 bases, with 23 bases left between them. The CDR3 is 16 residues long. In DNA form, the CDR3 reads TGTGCCAGCAGTCTCCTGGCCCCAGCGCTCGGGGCGACCCAGTACTTC. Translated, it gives CASSLLAPALGATQYF.

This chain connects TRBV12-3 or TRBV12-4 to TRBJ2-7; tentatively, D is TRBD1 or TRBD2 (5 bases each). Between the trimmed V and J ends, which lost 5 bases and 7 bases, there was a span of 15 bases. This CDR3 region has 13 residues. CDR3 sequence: CASSQGRMSEQYF. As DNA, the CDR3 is TGTGCCAGCAGTCAGGGACGGATGTCAGAGCAGTACTTC.

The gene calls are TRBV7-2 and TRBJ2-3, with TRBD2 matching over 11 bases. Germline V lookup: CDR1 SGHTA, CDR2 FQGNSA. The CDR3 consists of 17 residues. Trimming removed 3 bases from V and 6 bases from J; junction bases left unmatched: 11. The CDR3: CASSFRTSGSPPDTQYF. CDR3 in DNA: TGTGCCAGCAGCTTTAGGACTAGCGGGTCACCCCCCGATACGCAGTATTTT.

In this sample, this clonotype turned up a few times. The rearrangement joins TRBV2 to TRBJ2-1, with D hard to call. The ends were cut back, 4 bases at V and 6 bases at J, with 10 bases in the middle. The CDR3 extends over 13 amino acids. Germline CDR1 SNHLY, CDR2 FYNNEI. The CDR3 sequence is CASSGPVPNEQFF. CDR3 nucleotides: TGTGCCAGCAGTGGTCCCGTACCCAATGAGCAGTTCTTC.

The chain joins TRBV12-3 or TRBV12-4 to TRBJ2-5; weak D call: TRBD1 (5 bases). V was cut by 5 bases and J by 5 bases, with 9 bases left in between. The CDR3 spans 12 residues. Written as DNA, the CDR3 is TGTGCCAGCAGTGAACAGGAGGAGACCCAGTACTTC. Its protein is CASSEQEETQYF.

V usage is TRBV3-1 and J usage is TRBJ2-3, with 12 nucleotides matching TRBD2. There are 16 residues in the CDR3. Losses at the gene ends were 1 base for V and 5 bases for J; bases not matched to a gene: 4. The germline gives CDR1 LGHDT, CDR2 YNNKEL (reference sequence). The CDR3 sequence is CASSQGLAGGLDTQYF. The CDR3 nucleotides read TGTGCCAGCAGCCAAGGTCTAGCGGGGGGGCTAGATACGCAGTATTTT.

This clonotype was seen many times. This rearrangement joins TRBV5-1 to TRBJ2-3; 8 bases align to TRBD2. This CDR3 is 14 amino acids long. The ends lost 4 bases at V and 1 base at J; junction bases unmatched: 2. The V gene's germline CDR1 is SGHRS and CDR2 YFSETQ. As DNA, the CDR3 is TGCGCCAGCAGCGAACTAGCGGGCACAGATACGCAGTATTTT. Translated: CASSELAGTDTQYF.

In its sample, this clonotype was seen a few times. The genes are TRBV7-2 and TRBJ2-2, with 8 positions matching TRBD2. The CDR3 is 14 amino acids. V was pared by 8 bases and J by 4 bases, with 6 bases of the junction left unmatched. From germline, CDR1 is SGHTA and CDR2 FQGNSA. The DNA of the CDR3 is TGTGCCAGCTCACTAGCGGAGGGCACCGGGGAGCTGTTTTTT. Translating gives CASSLAEGTGELFF.

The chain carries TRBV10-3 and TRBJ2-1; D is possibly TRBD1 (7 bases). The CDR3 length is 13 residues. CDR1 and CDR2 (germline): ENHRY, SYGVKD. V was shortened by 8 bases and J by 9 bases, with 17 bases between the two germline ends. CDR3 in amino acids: CAISGGLDSEQFF. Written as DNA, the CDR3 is TGTGCCATCTCAGGGGGACTTGACAGTGAGCAGTTCTTC.